This is a list of T cell receptor beta chains from one sample in a study of T-cell reconstitution after alpha-beta-depleted transplantation in children. MiXCR was run by TCRdb on the PCR reads, yielding one entry per CDR3 protein. The sample shows about 980,000 distinct CDR3 sequences, around 30% of them seen only once. The sample consisted of PBMCs, mostly from graft donor cells, taken 360 days after TCRalphabeta/CD19-depleted stem cell transplant. Source of these receptors: a boy under two years old who had a stem cell transplant for SCID, so the T cells may come from the graft donor. Both conserved end residues are trimmed from each CDR3. A D gene is named only where the DNA matches it firmly. Where a row states a size, it is once, few, many or the class of an expanded clone; other rows omit it.

TRBV2	10	once	TRBD1	ASRIDRGKAF
TRBV12-5	14	-	-	ASGPPGGLRTGELF
TRBV29-1	11	few	-	SVVDSWNQPQH
TRBV12-3/TRBV12-4	13	-	TRBD1	ASRTDRGRAETQY
TRBV7-2	14	few	-	ASSSVASLILARQY
TRBV12-3/TRBV12-4	8	-	-	ASSLKGYT
TRBV29-1	12	-	TRBD1	SVEMGQGSSEQY
TRBV27	13	-	-	ASRSGRVGAGELF
TRBV20-1	12	-	-	SARDKRIPDTQY
TRBV20-1	13	few	-	SARDPAGAQETQY
TRBV7-9	10	-	-	ASSLGAPEAF
TRBV5-1	13	few	-	ASSLSGFSTDTQY
TRBV6-1	11	few	-	ASSSPPTGELF
TRBV28	13	few	-	ASSFVSTGSREQY
TRBV7-9	11	-	-	ASSRGEEDTIY
TRBV5-6	13	few	TRBD1	ASSYVDRGTDTQY
TRBV5-1	15	-	-	ASSLQGGGRANYGYT
TRBV20-1	12	-	-	SASYRLVGETQY
TRBV4-1	14	-	-	ASSQVLLISTDTQY
TRBV12-3/TRBV12-4	10	few	-	ASSLRVYEQY
TRBV5-5	14	once	TRBD1	ASSLSADRVNYGYT
TRBV12-3/TRBV12-4	14	-	TRBD1	ASSSSGTAPTDTQY
TRBV24-1	13	few	-	ATSDLPGLTDTQY
TRBV3-1	13	few	-	ASSQRGGAGNTIY
TRBV15	15	-	TRBD1	ATSRPGQGVSGGELF
TRBV4-3	13	-	-	ASSHLGPQNTEAF
TRBV20-1	12	-	TRBD1	SASLDRELPEQY
TRBV20-1	13	few	-	SARGVGRSNYGYT
TRBV7-8	12	few	TRBD2	ASSLAGTAYEQY
TRBV12-3/TRBV12-4	14	-	TRBD1	ASSLRPQGGNQPQH
TRBV7-7	12	many	-	ASSLSGSQETQY
TRBV7-9	11	-	-	ASSKAEVYEQY
TRBV20-1	11	few	-	SAVGQHQETQY
TRBV29-1	12	-	TRBD2	SVVAGGPYNEQF
TRBV5-1	13	-	TRBD1	ASSPGQGLPLGYT
TRBV12-3/TRBV12-4	16	once	-	ASSLILMGQRGKGAQY
TRBV20-1	13	few	-	SARRVSDAKNIQY
TRBV6-4	14	-	TRBD1	ASSDRADREPYEQY
TRBV10-3	11	many	-	AIGLLETDTQY
TRBV7-3	14	few	-	ASSPQGLSGPETQY